This TCR beta chain came from a study of T cell responses to AZD1222 COVID-19 vaccine. Study results and limitations: Every sample of the repertoires postdated the peak T cell response. Nearly half of the spike-specific TCRs reportedly recognize variant regions that carry no mutations. Spike-specific TCR depth and breadth grew after two AZD1222 doses. There were vaccine-associated CD4 TCRs across spike, dominant at 160-218 and 743-854.

TCRdb's table, derived via immunoSEQ multiplex PCR, lists solely in-frame clones and lacks some. This repertoire shows 150,000 or so clones, over 85% found once; its top ten account for about 5%. For this clone: Its antigen is not identified.

This clonotype originated in an adult in good health. The starting material was peripheral blood, obtained on day 0 of AZD1222 vaccination.

CDR3 sequence reads: CATSDPISGTGVFGYGYTF. As DNA, the CDR3 is TGTGCCACCAGTGATCCGATATCCGGGACAGGGGTCTTTGGCTATGGCTACACCTTC. This chain joins TRBV24-1 and TRBJ1-2; 10 bases fit TRBD1. V lost 3 bases to trimming and J lost 4 bases; unmatched junction nucleotides: 16. This CDR3 contains 19 residues. Germline V gene sequence: CDR1 KGHDR, CDR2 SFDVKD.